This T cell receptor (beta chain) was found in a study of siplizumab effects on memory and regulatory T cells. Worth noting for this clone: No antigen is known for it.

The CDR3 is 14 amino acids. Germline lookup yields CDR1 KGHSY and CDR2 FQNENV. V was trimmed by 0 bases and J by 6 bases, leaving 9 bases between them. Roughly 9.8 x 10^4 TCR templates were assayed per sample. Profiled with immunoSEQ multiplex PCR; TCRdb holds only in-frame clones, not every one. This table has about 50,000 clones, approximately 93% appearing once. Study-wide points: Memory T cells appeared less diverse than naive cells, which seemed to contribute substantially to alloresponse. Few alloreactive clones mapped to unstimulated subsets.

Sequenced sample: CD8+ T cells sorted from blood. The TCR originated in a human donor in good health. This chain connects TRBV16 to TRBJ2-1, with D uncertain. The CDR3: CASSQSLGFNEQFF. For the CDR3, the DNA is TGTGCCAGCAGCCAATCTCTGGGCTTCAATGAGCAGTTCTTC. The full variable domain, completed using reference TRBV16 and TRBJ2-1, is GEEVAQTPKHLVRGEGQKAKLYCAPIKGHSYVFWYQQVLKNEFKFLISFQNENVFDETGMPKERFSAKCLPNSPCSLEIQATKLEDSAVYFCASSQSLGFNEQFFGPGTRLTVL.